Reported below is one T cell receptor beta chain. This record belongs to a study of tumor and adjacent non-tumor tissue in lung cancer. About the study: The patients, 10 or so men and five or six women, were roughly 30 to 80 with stage I to III disease.

This sample's RNA came from whole unsorted tissue. TCRbeta libraries were built with three rounds of nested PCR, modified from ARM-PCR. TCRdb passed the multiplex PCR reads through MiXCR, listing each CDR3 protein once. Counted here are about 81,000 distinct CDR3 sequences, just under 75% occurring once; the ten biggest clones make up around 9.5%. Germline V gene sequence: CDR1 MNHNS, CDR2 SASEGT. This CDR3 is 17 amino acids long. V lost 6 bases and J lost 11; bases outside the gene matches: 23. The chain joins TRBV6-1 to TRBJ2-3, with TRBD2 matching 7 bases. Sequencing used lung tumor tissue. This TCR came from a woman aged 40 to 50 with non-small cell lung cancer. CDR3 bases: TGTGCCAGCAGGGGTGCGGGGGTCGAACCCCGGCTGAATATGCAGTATTTT. Its translation: CASRGAGVEPRLNMQYF.